The 24 T cell receptor beta chains below were found in one sample sequenced in a study of CD8 T cells in Susac syndrome. The RNA, roughly 0.5 to 1 ug, was put through reverse transcription using random hexamers. TCRdb called the immunoSEQ multiplex PCR reads again in MiXCR, with one record for every CDR3 protein. The data show 210,000 or so distinct CDR3 sequences, with about 94% seen just once and 0.15% to 0.2% held by the top ten. The sample taken for sequencing was CD4+ T cells from PBMCs. The receptor set was obtained from a human donor with Susac syndrome.

The chain carries TRBV20-1 and TRBJ2-5; 8 bases are a match to TRBD1. Germline lookup yields CDR1 DFQATT and CDR2 SNEGSKA (reference sequence). The CDR3 contains 12 residues. With V trimmed by 6 bases and J by 5 bases, 5 bases remained unmatched. The CDR3 loop reads CSALDRAETQYF. The CDR3 nucleotides are TGCAGTGCACTGGACAGGGCGGAGACCCAGTACTTC.

The V call is TRBV5-1, the J call TRBJ1-1; tentative D call: TRBD1 (6 bases). Germline CDR1 SGHRS, CDR2 YFSETQ. The V and J ends lost 1 base and 1 base respectively, with 11 bases between them. CDR3 length equals 15 residues. CDR3 in DNA: TGCGCCAGCAGCTTGACAGGGCCTGAGAACACTGAAGCTTTCTTT. Translating gives CASSLTGPENTEAFF.

This chain links TRBV5-6 with TRBJ1-1; D is unclear. CDR1 is SGHDT, CDR2 YYEEEE, per germline. The CDR3 is 14 amino acids. V lost 2 bases, J lost 6 bases, and 14 bases lay in between. CDR3 sequence: CASSLGGFGAEAFF. The CDR3 region has the DNA TGTGCCAGCAGCTTAGGCGGCTTTGGGGCTGAAGCTTTCTTT.

V is TRBV24-1 and J is TRBJ2-7; D not resolved. CDR1 KGHDR and CDR2 SFDVKD come from the germline V gene. The CDR3 is 15 amino acids. Trimming removed 3 bases at V and 2 bases at J, with 13 bases between. The CDR3 loop is CATSDPHGRPYEQYF. CDR3 nucleotides: TGTGCCACCAGTGATCCCCACGGGCGGCCCTACGAGCAGTACTTC.

V is TRBV10-3 and J is TRBJ1-5; D gene ambiguous. CDR3 length: 13 amino acids. In germline, CDR1 is ENHRY, CDR2 SYGVKD. V was trimmed by 4 bases and J by 4 bases, leaving 8 bases between them. CDR3 in amino acids: CAISGLGNQPQHF. The CDR3 DNA reads as TGTGCCATCAGTGGATTGGGGAATCAGCCCCAGCATTTT.

J is TRBJ2-7 and V is TRBV30; the D gene could be TRBD1 or TRBD2 (5 bases each). Deletions cut 4 bases from V and 5 bases from J, with 12 bases between. The length of the CDR3 is 12 residues. Germline V CDR1 and CDR2: GTSNPN, SVGIG (reference sequence). CDR3 in DNA: TGTGCCTGGACAGGCACGGGGCACGAGCAGTACTTC. Its protein is CAWTGTGHEQYF.

The chain employs TRBV12-3 or TRBV12-4 and TRBJ2-7, with D possibly being TRBD2 (6 bases). V shed 6 bases and J shed 2 bases, with 14 bases lying between them. This CDR3 has 14 amino acids. The CDR3 is CASRTGTYAYEQYF. CDR3 coding DNA: TGTGCCAGCAGAACCGGGACTTACGCCTACGAGCAGTACTTC.

The rearrangement joins TRBV14 to TRBJ2-5; maybe TRBD1 (7 bases). The CDR3 is 17 residues long. The V and J ends lost 0 bases and 1 base respectively, with 15 bases between them. The germline V gene encodes CDR1 SGHDN and CDR2 FVKESK. The DNA of the CDR3 is TGTGCCAGCAGCCAAGATCGGGGGACAGAGAGCCAAGAGACCCAGTACTTC. Amino acid sequence: CASSQDRGTESQETQYF. Full variable domain (outside the CDR3, taken from reference TRBV14 and TRBJ2-5): EAGVTQFPSHSVIEKGQTVTLRCDPISGHDNLYWYRRVMGKEIKFLLHFVKESKQDESGMPNNRFLAERTGGTYSTLKVQPAELEDSGVYFCASSQDRGTESQETQYFGPGTRLLVL.

The CDR3 reads CSAMNKDSYQPQHF. The CDR3 DNA sequence: TGCAGTGCCATGAACAAGGACAGCTATCAGCCCCAGCATTTT. The V call is TRBV20-1, the J call TRBJ1-5; D may be TRBD1 (6 bases). Deletions cut 6 bases from V and 5 bases from J, with 17 bases between. Germline CDR1 and CDR2: DFQATT and SNEGSKA (reference sequence). CDR3 length: 14 amino acids.

The chain couples TRBV7-9 to TRBJ1-6, with D perhaps TRBD1 (5 bases). CDR3 length: 16 amino acids. The germline gives CDR1 SEHNR, CDR2 FQNEAQ (reference sequence). The V gene lost 2 bases and the J gene lost 5 bases, with 13 bases spanning the gap. The CDR3 region is CASSLSDSSNNSPLHF. The CDR3 DNA reads TGTGCCAGCAGCTTATCCGACAGTTCTAATAATTCACCCCTCCACTTT. Based on the CDR3 plus reference TRBV7-9 and TRBJ1-6, the full variable domain is DTGVSQNPRHKITKRGQNVTFRCDPISEHNRLYWYRQTLGQGPEFLTYFQNEAQLEKSRLLSDRFSAERPKGSFSTLEIQRTEQGDSAMYLCASSLSDSSNNSPLHFGNGTRLTVT.

V is TRBV28 and J is TRBJ2-2, with D possibly being TRBD1 (6 bases). Germline V gives CDR1 MDHEN, CDR2 SYDVKM. The CDR3 consists of 15 residues. V lost 5 bases to trimming and J lost 6 bases, with 16 bases between them. The CDR3 DNA reads TGTGCCAGCAGTCCGGACAGTTCTCTCGCCGGGGAGCTGTTTTTT. Encoded protein: CASSPDSSLAGELFF.

The chain joins TRBV27 to TRBJ2-2; 11 bases map to TRBD2. V was pared by 6 bases and J by 0 bases, with 12 bases of the junction left unmatched. Germline assignment: CDR1 MNHEY and CDR2 SMNVEV (reference sequence). The CDR3 consists of 19 residues. Here the CDR3 DNA reads TGTGCCAGCAGGCCGCGCCGCCTAGCGGGGGGAGCGAACACCGGGGAGCTGTTTTTT. Protein sequence: CASRPRRLAGGANTGELFF.

The rearrangement links TRBV6-1 to TRBJ2-3, with 10 bases that match TRBD2. J was trimmed by 2 bases and V by 4 bases; bases with no gene match: 6. Germline loops: CDR1 MNHNS, CDR2 SASEGT. The CDR3 length is 16 residues. In DNA form, the CDR3 reads TGTGCCAGCAGTGCCGGGACTAGCGAAATCACAGATACGCAGTATTTT. Protein product: CASSAGTSEITDTQYF.

The gene calls are TRBV19 and TRBJ1-1, with D perhaps matching TRBD1 (6 bases). The CDR3 has 17 amino acids. The germline CDR1 and CDR2 sequences are LNHDA and SQIVND (reference sequence). Trimming removed 4 bases at V and 0 bases at J, with 18 bases between. The CDR3: CASSRVGHNILNTEAFF. In DNA form, the CDR3 reads TGTGCCAGTAGTAGGGTGGGACATAACATCTTGAACACTGAAGCTTTCTTT.

This chain connects TRBV12-3 or TRBV12-4 to TRBJ2-7; 7 bases are a match to TRBD1. V shed 5 bases and J 4 bases; nucleotides not matched to a gene: 8. There are 14 residues in the CDR3. The chain's CDR3 is CASSAGTEPYEQYF. DNA of the CDR3: TGTGCCAGCAGTGCCGGGACAGAACCTTACGAGCAGTACTTC.

V gene TRBV3-1 combines with J gene TRBJ2-3; D not resolved. V lost 0 bases and J lost 2, with 9 bases in between. Germline values: CDR1 LGHDT, CDR2 YNNKEL (reference sequence). The CDR3 spans 15 residues. CDR3 nucleotide sequence: TGTGCCAGCAGCCAAGATCGAAGTTACACAGATACGCAGTATTTT. Protein: CASSQDRSYTDTQYF.

The chain links TRBV19 to TRBJ1-2, with D maybe TRBD1 (5 bases). This CDR3 is 14 amino acids long. Germline lookup yields CDR1 LNHDA and CDR2 SQIVND (reference sequence). Trimming stripped 7 bases from V and 1 base from J, with 13 bases between. The CDR3 reads CASTSDTHNYGYTF. DNA for the CDR3: TGTGCCAGTACCTCGGACACGCATAACTATGGCTACACCTTC.

The chain carries TRBV4-2 and TRBJ1-4; perhaps TRBD1 as D (5 bases). Trimming removed 1 base from V and 0 bases from J, with 6 bases in between. Germline CDR1 and CDR2: LGHNA and YNFKEQ. This CDR3 region has 15 residues. The CDR3 here is CASSQGGATNEKLFF. In nucleotides, the CDR3 is TGTGCCAGCAGCCAAGGGGGGGCAACTAATGAAAAACTGTTTTTT.

The chain uses TRBV12-5 and TRBJ2-1; 8 bases align to TRBD1. The V segment lost 4 bases and the J segment 7 bases; nucleotides outside the gene matches: 6. This CDR3 region has 14 residues. Germline CDR1 is LGHNT and CDR2 is FRNRAP. CDR3 loop: CASGSGQVGNEQFF. The CDR3 DNA is TGTGCTAGTGGTTCGGGACAGGTAGGGAATGAGCAGTTCTTC.

The chain combines TRBV7-8 with TRBJ2-3; 7 bases are a match to TRBD1. Germline trimming cut 5 bases from V and 4 bases from J; bases unmatched to any gene: 6. The CDR3 spans 14 residues. The V gene's germline CDR1 is SGHVS and CDR2 FQNEAQ. The CDR3 loop reads CASSDRVVADTQYF. In DNA form, the CDR3 reads TGTGCCAGCAGCGACAGGGTAGTAGCAGATACGCAGTATTTT.

The CDR3: CASSVLDSYEQYF. The DNA for the CDR3 is TGTGCCAGCAGCGTACTGGATTCCTACGAGCAGTACTTC. The chain employs TRBV9 and TRBJ2-7; D is undetermined. The CDR3 extends over 13 amino acids. Germline V CDR1 and CDR2: SGDLS, YYNGEE. Trimming took off 1 base at V and 1 base at J, with 6 bases between the two ends.

This clonotype was observed once. V usage is TRBV7-9 and J usage is TRBJ1-1; TRBD1 matches at 8 bases. CDR3 size: 16 residues. Unmatched junction bases numbered 9, after V lost 5 bases and J lost 1 base. The germline V gene encodes CDR1 SEHNR and CDR2 FQNEAQ (reference sequence). CDR3 DNA sequence: TGTGCCAGCAGCGTGGGGGGGACAGGAAGGAACACTGAAGCTTTCTTT. It codes for CASSVGGTGRNTEAFF.

This clonotype was seen a single time. The V and J genes are TRBV2 and TRBJ1-2; D not certain. There are 14 residues in the CDR3. Trimming removed 4 bases at V and 3 bases at J, with 12 bases between. CDR1 and CDR2 (germline): SNHLY, FYNNEI. The CDR3 protein is CASSGLGGDYGYTF. In DNA, the CDR3 is TGTGCCAGCAGTGGGCTCGGCGGGGACTATGGCTACACCTTC.

The chain couples TRBV27 to TRBJ1-4, with D hard to call. V was shortened by 5 bases and J by 8 bases, with 15 bases between the two germline ends. This CDR3 region has 14 residues. Germline V lookup: CDR1 MNHEY, CDR2 SMNVEV (reference sequence). The CDR3 loop is CASSRSAVGEKLFF. CDR3 nucleotide sequence: TGTGCCAGCAGTCGAAGCGCGGTTGGGGAAAAACTGTTTTTT.